The entry below gives a single TCR beta chain sequence along with its context. As yet, its antigen is unknown. This record belongs to a study of Graves' ophthalmopathy and Graves' hyperthyroidism. Fresh peripheral blood (less than 11 ml) yielded the PBMCs. Notes on the study in general: Separation of ophthalmopathy from stable hyperthyroidism was achieved by a 13-signature model, at around 88% sensitivity and 81.08% specificity.

From RNA, the CDR3 regions of TCR beta chains were amplified and sequenced. HTBI primers were used in a first-round RT-PCR, which preceded a second-round multiplex PCR. TCRdb reprocessed the multiplex PCR reads via MiXCR and lists one record per CDR3 protein. The sample lists 650,000 to 900,000 distinct CDR3 sequences; 35% to 50% were seen once. CDR1 SGDLS and CDR2 YYNGEE come from the germline V gene. Trimming cost V 2 bases and J 4 bases, with 12 bases left between them. The CDR3 sequence is 15 residues long. The sequence was collected from an adult man with Graves' ophthalmopathy. What was sequenced was peripheral blood. This chain uses TRBV9 with TRBJ2-2; perhaps TRBD1 as D (6 bases). The CDR3 region is CASSVNRESTGELFF. DNA for the CDR3: TGTGCCAGCAGCGTTAACAGGGAGAGCACCGGGGAGCTGTTTTTT. Combining the CDR3 with reference TRBV9 and TRBJ2-2 gives the whole variable domain DSGVTQTPKHLITATGQRVTLRCSPRSGDLSVYWYQQSLDQGLQFLIQYYNGEERAKGNILERFSAQQFPDLHSELNLSSLELGDSALYFCASSVNRESTGELFFGEGSRLTVL.